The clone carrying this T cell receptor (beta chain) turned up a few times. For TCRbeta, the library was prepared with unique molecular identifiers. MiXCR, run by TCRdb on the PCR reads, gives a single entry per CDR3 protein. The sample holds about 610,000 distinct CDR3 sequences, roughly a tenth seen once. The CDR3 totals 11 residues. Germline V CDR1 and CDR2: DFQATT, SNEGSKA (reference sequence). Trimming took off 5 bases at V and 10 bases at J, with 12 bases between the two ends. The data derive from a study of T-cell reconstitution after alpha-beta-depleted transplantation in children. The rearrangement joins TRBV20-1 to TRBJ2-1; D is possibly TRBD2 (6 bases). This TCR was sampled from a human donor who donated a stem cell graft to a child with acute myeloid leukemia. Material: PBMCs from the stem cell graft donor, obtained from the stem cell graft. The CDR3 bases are TGCAGTGCTCCCGAACGGGGGGAGCAGTTCTTC. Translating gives CSAPERGEQFF.